This T cell receptor beta chain was captured in a study of blood T cell repertoires in COVID-19. Looking at the study overall: Some COVID-19 samples were acute and others convalescent; all came from the United States, Italy and Spain.

In the authors' methods: Counts of nucleated cells, estimated from reference gene primer amplification, were obtained. Using immunoSEQ multiplex PCR, the repertoire was profiled, and TCRdb retains in-frame clones only, with some absent. The V and J calls and clone size are taken from that table; D and trimming were inferred from the DNA. The sample has under 200,000 clones; over 80% are singletons. A PCR-confirmed or clinician-diagnosed COVID-19 case had contacted exposed participants within 2 weeks of entry. The receptor was isolated from a woman under 40 who had been exposed to COVID-19. The material sequenced was PBMCs or T cells enriched from blood (not recorded which).

The CDR3 coding sequence is TGCGCCAGCAGCCAAGACCCCTCTGGACTAGCGCTTAACACAGATACGCAGTATTTT. Translation: CASSQDPSGLALNTDTQYF. The J gene is TRBJ2-3, the V gene TRBV4-3, with 9 bases fitting TRBD2. The V gene end was trimmed by 0 bases and the J gene end by 2 bases; junction bases not matched to a gene: 12. CDR3 length: 19 amino acids. Germline loops: CDR1 LGHNA, CDR2 YSLEER.